This T cell receptor (beta chain) was captured in a study of blood T cell repertoires in COVID-19. Study-level information: Researchers got acute and convalescent COVID-19 samples from the United States, Italy and Spain. Sample material is recorded as cDNA or gDNA derived from T cells, B-cell-depleted T cells, or PBMCs.

Original data processing: Researchers report that nucleated cell counts were estimated from reference gene primer amplification. Using immunoSEQ multiplex PCR, the repertoire was profiled, and TCRdb retains in-frame clones only, with some absent. That table is the source of V, J and clone size, and D and trimming were worked out from the DNA. The sample carries around 450,000 clones, roughly 90% recorded once. This clone came up a few times. The CDR3 length is 12 residues. The V gene lost 4 bases and the J gene lost 5 bases, with 6 bases spanning the gap. The V gene's germline CDR1 is KGHSH and CDR2 LQKENI.

Sequenced: peripheral blood. This receptor was taken from a woman in her twenties or thirties with acute or convalescent COVID-19. The chain links TRBV18 to TRBJ2-1; tentative D call: TRBD1 (5 bases). The CDR3 bases are TGTGCCAGCTCACAGGGGAACAATGAGCAGTTCTTC. This codes for CASSQGNNEQFF.